This T cell receptor beta chain was recovered during a study of cytomegalovirus exposure and HLA in healthy donors. Study outcomes and limitations: HLA alleles showed associations with around 15,000 TCR beta sequences in a later analysis, at a 0.05 false discovery rate. Common viral pathogens seemed, in a later analysis, to connect with several of the most significant clusters. For most subjects, TCR beta sequences were reported to predict HLA-A and HLA-B alleles with accuracy.

The V end was cut by 4 bases, the J end by 1 base, with 20 bases between. The germline V gene has CDR1 SGDLS and CDR2 YYNGEE. This CDR3 contains 17 residues. Concerning this clone itself: Its cognate antigen is unknown.

With 60 Vbeta and 13 Jbeta primers, the PCR was carried out. Methods used by the authors: Later analysis identified 80 million to 90 million unique TCR beta chains, about 10 million shared. Profiled with immunoSEQ multiplex PCR; TCRdb holds only in-frame clones, not every one. V and J calls and clone size are those listed in that table; D and trimming were worked out from the DNA. This table holds 150,000 to 180,000 clones, 82% found once. This TCR was recovered from a woman aged 45-59 years in good health and CMV-seropositive. Sequencing used PBMCs. This chain connects TRBV9 to TRBJ1-1; D remains unclear. CDR3 DNA sequence: TGTGCCAGCAGCCCCCAACCGGGAGTTCAAACGAACACTGAAGCTTTCTTT. This codes for CASSPQPGVQTNTEAFF.